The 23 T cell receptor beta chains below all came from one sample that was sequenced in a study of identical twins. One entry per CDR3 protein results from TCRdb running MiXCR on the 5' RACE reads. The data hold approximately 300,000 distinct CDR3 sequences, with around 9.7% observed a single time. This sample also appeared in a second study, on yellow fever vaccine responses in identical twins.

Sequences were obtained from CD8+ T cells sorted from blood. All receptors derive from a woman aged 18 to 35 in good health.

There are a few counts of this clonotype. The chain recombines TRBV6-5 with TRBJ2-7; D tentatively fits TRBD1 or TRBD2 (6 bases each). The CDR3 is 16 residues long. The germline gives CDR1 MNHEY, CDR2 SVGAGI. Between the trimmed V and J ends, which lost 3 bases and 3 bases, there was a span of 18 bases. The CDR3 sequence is CASSYGEDSFGYEQYF. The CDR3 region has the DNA TGTGCCAGCAGTTATGGGGAGGACAGCTTTGGCTACGAGCAGTACTTC.

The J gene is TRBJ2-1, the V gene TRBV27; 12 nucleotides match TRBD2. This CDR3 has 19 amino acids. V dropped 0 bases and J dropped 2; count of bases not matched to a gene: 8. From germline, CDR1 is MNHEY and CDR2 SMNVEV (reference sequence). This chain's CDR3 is CASSLSERLAGGPYNEQFF. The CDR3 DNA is TGTGCCAGCAGTTTATCCGAACGGCTAGCGGGAGGGCCCTACAATGAGCAGTTCTTC.

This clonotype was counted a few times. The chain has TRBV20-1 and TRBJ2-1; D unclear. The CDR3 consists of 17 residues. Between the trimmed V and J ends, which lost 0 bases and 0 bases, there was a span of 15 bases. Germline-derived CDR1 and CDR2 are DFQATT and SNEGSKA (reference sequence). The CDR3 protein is CSARDLLEESSYNEQFF. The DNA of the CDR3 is TGCAGTGCTAGAGATCTGCTCGAGGAGAGCTCCTACAATGAGCAGTTCTTC.

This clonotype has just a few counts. The CDR3 DNA follows: TGTGCCAGCAGCTTAGAGGTGGGGAACACTGAAGCTTTCTTT. Translated: CASSLEVGNTEAFF. The chain couples TRBV13 to TRBJ1-1; D ambiguous. Looked up from germline, CDR1 is PRHDT and CDR2 is FYEKMQ (reference sequence). Deletions cut 1 base from V and 1 base from J, with 7 bases between. This CDR3 has 14 residues.

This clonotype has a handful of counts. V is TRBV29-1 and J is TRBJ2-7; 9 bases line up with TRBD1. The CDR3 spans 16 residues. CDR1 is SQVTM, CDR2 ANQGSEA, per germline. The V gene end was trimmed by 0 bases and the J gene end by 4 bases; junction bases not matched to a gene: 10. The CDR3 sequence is CSVEDGVETGGYEQYF. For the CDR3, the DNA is TGCAGCGTTGAAGATGGGGTCGAGACAGGGGGGTACGAGCAGTACTTC.

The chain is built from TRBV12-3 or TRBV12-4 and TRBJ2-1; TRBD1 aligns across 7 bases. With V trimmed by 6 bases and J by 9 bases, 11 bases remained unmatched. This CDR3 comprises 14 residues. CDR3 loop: CASSSHPGGTEQFF. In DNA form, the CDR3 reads TGTGCCAGCAGCTCACACCCAGGGGGTACTGAGCAGTTCTTC.

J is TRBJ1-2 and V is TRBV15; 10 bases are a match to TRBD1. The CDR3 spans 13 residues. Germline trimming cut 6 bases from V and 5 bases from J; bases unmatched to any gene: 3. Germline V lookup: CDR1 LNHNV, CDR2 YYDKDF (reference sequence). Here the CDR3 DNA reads TGTGCCACCAGGGACAGGGGGACTTATGGCTACACCTTC. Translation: CATRDRGTYGYTF.

The CDR3 protein is CATSDFGGHGYF. Here the CDR3 DNA reads TGTGCCACCAGTGATTTTGGGGGACACGGGTACTTC. The chain recombines TRBV24-1 with TRBJ2-7; D perhaps matches TRBD1 (6 bases). This CDR3 has 12 residues. Germline CDR1 KGHDR, CDR2 SFDVKD. Between the trimmed V and J ends, which lost 1 base and 12 bases, there was a span of 12 bases.

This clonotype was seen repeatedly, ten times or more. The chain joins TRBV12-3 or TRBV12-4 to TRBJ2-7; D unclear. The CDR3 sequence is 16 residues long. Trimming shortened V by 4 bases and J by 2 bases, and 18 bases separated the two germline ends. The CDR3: CASSSLIQRDPYEQYF. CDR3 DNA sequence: TGTGCCAGCAGTTCCCTGATTCAACGCGACCCCTACGAGCAGTACTTC.

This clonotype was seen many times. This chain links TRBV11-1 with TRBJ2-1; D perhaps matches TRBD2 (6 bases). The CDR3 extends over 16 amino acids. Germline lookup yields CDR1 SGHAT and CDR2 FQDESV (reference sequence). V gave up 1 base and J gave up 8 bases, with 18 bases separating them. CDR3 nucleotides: TGTGCCAGCAGCTTAGGAGGAGGGGTCCAGGTGGATGAGCAGTTCTTC. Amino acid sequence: CASSLGGGVQVDEQFF.

In DNA, the CDR3 is TGTGCCACCAAGGACAGAAACACAGATACGCAGTATTTT. Translation: CATKDRNTDTQYF. This chain connects TRBV24-1 to TRBJ2-3; D might be TRBD1 (6 bases). The CDR3 spans 13 residues. Germline values: CDR1 KGHDR, CDR2 SFDVKD. Trimming took off 8 bases at V and 2 bases at J, with 10 bases between the two ends.

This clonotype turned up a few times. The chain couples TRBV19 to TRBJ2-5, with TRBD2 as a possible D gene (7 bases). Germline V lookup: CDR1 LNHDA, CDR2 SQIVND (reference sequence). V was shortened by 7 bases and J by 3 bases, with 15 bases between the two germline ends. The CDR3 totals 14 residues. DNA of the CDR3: TGTGCCAGTAATACGGGGGGCCAGGAAGAGACCCAGTACTTC. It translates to CASNTGGQEETQYF.

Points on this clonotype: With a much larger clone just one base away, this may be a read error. This CDR3 is CASIGTVFNEKLFF. As DNA, the CDR3 is TGTGCCAGCATAGGGACAGTATTTAATGAAAAACTGTTTTTT. The chain uses TRBV12-3 or TRBV12-4 and TRBJ1-4, with TRBD1 matching over 7 bases. CDR3 size: 14 residues. The V and J ends lost 7 bases and 4 bases, in that order; junction bases with no gene match: 6.

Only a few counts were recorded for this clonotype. The CDR3 sequence is CASSLDREQYF. The DNA for the CDR3 is TGTGCCAGCAGCTTAGACAGAGAGCAGTACTTC. The V call is TRBV7-8, the J call TRBJ2-7; D gene ambiguous. CDR1 is SGHVS, CDR2 FQNEAQ, per germline. V lost 1 base, J lost 7 bases, and 5 bases lay in between. The CDR3 has 11 residues.

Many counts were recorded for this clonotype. This CDR3 is CASTPHDGYTEAFF. The CDR3 DNA reads TGTGCCAGCACCCCTCACGACGGGTACACTGAAGCTTTCTTT. The genes are TRBV12-3 or TRBV12-4 and TRBJ1-1, with D unresolved. V was shortened by 7 bases and J by 3 bases, with 15 bases between the two germline ends. CDR3 length equals 14 residues.

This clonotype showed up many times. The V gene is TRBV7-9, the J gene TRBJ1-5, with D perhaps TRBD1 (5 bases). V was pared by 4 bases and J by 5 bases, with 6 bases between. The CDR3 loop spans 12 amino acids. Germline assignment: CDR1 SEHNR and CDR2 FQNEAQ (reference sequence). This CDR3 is CASSSQDQPQHF. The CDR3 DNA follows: TGTGCCAGCAGCTCACAGGATCAGCCCCAGCATTTT.

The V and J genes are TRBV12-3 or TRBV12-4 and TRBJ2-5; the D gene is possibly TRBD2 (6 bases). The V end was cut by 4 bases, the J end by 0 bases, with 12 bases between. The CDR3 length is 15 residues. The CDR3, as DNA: TGTGCCAGCAGTTCCACTCGGGACTACCAAGAGACCCAGTACTTC. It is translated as CASSSTRDYQETQYF.

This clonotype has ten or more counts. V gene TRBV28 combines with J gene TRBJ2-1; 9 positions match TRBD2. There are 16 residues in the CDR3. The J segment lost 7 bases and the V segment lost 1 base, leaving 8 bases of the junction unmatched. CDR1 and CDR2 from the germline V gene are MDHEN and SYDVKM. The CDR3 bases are TGTGCCAGCAGTTTATTCTTGGCGGGGGGGCAGAATGAGCAGTTCTTC. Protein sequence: CASSLFLAGGQNEQFF.

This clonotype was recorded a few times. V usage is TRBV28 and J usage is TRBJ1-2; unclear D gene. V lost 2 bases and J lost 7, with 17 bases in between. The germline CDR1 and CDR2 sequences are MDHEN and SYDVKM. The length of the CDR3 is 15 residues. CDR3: CASSLPPGGFSGYTF. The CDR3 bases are TGTGCCAGCAGTTTACCACCTGGTGGGTTTTCTGGCTACACCTTC.

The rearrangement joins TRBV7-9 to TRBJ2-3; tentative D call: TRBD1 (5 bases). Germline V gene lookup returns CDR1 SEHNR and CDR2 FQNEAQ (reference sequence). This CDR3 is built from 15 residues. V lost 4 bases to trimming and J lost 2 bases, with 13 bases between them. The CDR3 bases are TGTGCCAGCAGCTCCCAGGGCGGTTACACAGATACGCAGTATTTT. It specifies CASSSQGGYTDTQYF. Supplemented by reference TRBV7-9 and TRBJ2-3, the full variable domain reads DTGVSQNPRHKITKRGQNVTFRCDPISEHNRLYWYRQTLGQGPEFLTYFQNEAQLEKSRLLSDRFSAERPKGSFSTLEIQRTEQGDSAMYLCASSSQGGYTDTQYFGPGTRLTVL.

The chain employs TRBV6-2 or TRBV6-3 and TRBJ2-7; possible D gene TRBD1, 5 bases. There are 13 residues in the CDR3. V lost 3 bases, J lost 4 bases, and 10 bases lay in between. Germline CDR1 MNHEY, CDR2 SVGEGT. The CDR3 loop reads CASSYVPGYEQYF. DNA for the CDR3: TGTGCCAGCAGTTATGTTCCAGGGTACGAGCAGTACTTC.

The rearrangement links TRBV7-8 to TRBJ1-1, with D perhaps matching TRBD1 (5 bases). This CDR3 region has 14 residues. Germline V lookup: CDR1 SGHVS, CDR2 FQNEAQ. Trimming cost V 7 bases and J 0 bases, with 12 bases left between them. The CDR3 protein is CASNPGTVNTEAFF. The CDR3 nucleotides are TGTGCCAGCAACCCAGGGACGGTGAACACTGAAGCTTTCTTT.

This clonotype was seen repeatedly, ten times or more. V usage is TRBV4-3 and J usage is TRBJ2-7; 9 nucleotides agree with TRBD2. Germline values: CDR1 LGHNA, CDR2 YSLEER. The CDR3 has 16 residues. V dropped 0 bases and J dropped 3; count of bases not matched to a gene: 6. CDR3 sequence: CASSQDFAGGLYEQYF. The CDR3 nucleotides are TGCGCCAGCAGCCAAGATTTCGCGGGAGGGCTCTACGAGCAGTACTTC.